Shown below are 8 T cell receptor beta chains from a single sample sequenced in a study of blood T cell repertoires in COVID-19. The assay was immunoSEQ multiplex PCR, and TCRdb's table has in-frame clones only and misses some. The table lists hundreds of thousands of clones, 75% to 90% of them singletons. Sequencing was performed on peripheral blood. These receptors came from a woman aged 25-40 years with active or convalescent COVID-19.

The chain combines TRBV4-1 with TRBJ1-2; 7 nucleotides line up with TRBD1. Trimming removed 3 bases from V and 4 bases from J; junction bases left unmatched: 14. This CDR3 has 17 residues. The V gene's germline CDR1 is MGHRA and CDR2 YSYEKL. The CDR3 nucleotides are TGCGCCAGCAGCCAGAGTCGACAGGGTATTTCGGCCTATGGCTACACCTTC. It encodes CASSQSRQGISAYGYTF.

The chain uses TRBV3-1 (or the pseudogene TRBV3-2) and TRBJ1-1, with D hard to call. The CDR3 covers 14 residues. Germline V CDR1 and CDR2: LGHDT, YNNKEL (reference sequence). V lost 1 base to trimming and J lost 0 bases, with 6 bases between them. The DNA of the CDR3 is TGTGCCAGCAGCCAAGGTGTAATGAACACTGAAGCTTTCTTT. Residues: CASSQGVMNTEAFF.

This clone was seen a few times. This chain uses TRBV5-8 with TRBJ1-2; D gene uncertain. V was clipped by 1 base and J by 3 bases, with 7 bases between them. This CDR3 is built from 13 residues. From germline, CDR1 is SGHTS and CDR2 YDEGEE. The CDR3 region has the DNA TGTGCCAGCAGCTTGCCTCCAGACTATGGCTACACCTTC. Amino acid sequence: CASSLPPDYGYTF.

The rearrangement joins TRBV5-1 to TRBJ2-3; TRBD2 aligns across 9 bases. The CDR3 is 17 residues long. CDR1 and CDR2 (germline): SGHRS, YFSETQ. J gave up 1 base and V 0 bases, and 6 bases lay outside the gene matches. CDR3 in DNA: TGCGCCAGCAGCTTGGTGGGTAGCGGGAGTCGCACAGATACGCAGTATTTT. Amino acids: CASSLVGSGSRTDTQYF.

V gene TRBV5-4 combines with J gene TRBJ1-2; 9 bases align to TRBD1. This CDR3 comprises 14 residues. V was pared by 4 bases and J by 2 bases, with 3 bases of the junction left unmatched. In germline, CDR1 is SGHNT, CDR2 YYREEE (reference sequence). As DNA, the CDR3 is TGTGCCAGCAGCACACAGGGGGCGAACTATGGCTACACCTTC. Its protein is CASSTQGANYGYTF.

This clone was counted once. This chain connects TRBV4-1 to TRBJ2-1; possible D gene TRBD2, 6 bases. CDR3 length equals 15 residues. The germline CDR1 and CDR2 sequences are MGHRA and YSYEKL. Trimming shortened V by 4 bases and J by 7 bases, and 17 bases separated the two germline ends. DNA for the CDR3: TGCGCCAGCAGCCTCAACCCTGGGGCGGGGAATGAGCAGTTCTTC. Encoded protein: CASSLNPGAGNEQFF.

This chain links TRBV11-1 with TRBJ2-7, with TRBD1 matching 7 bases. The ends lost 6 bases at V and 2 bases at J; junction bases unmatched: 10. The CDR3 runs 15 residues. CDR1 and CDR2 from the germline V gene are SGHAT and FQDESV (reference sequence). CDR3 nucleotide sequence: TGTGCCAGCAGTTTTGTGGGCGACAGGGCCTACGAGCAGTACTTC. This codes for CASSFVGDRAYEQYF.

Only a few counts were recorded for this clone. This chain uses TRBV20-1 with TRBJ2-7; the D gene is possibly TRBD1 (5 bases). The germline V gene has CDR1 DFQATT and CDR2 SNEGSKA (reference sequence). Trimming took off 8 bases at V and 11 bases at J, with 19 bases between the two ends. The CDR3 spans 11 residues. DNA of the CDR3: TGCAGTACGGATTCGACAGCGCCGAAGTACTTC. It translates to CSTDSTAPKYF.